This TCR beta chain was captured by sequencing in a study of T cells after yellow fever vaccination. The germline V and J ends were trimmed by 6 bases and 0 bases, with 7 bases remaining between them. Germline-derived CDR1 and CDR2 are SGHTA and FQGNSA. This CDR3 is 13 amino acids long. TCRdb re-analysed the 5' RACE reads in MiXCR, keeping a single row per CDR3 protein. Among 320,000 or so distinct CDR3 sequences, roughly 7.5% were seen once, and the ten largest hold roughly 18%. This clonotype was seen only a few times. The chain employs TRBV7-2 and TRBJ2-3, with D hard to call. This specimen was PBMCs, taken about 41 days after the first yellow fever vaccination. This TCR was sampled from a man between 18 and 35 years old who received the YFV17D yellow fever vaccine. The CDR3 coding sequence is TGTGCCAGCAGGGCCACTAGCACAGATACGCAGTATTTT. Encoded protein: CASRATSTDTQYF.